Listed below are T cell receptor beta chains from one sample, sequenced in a study of spatial heterogeneity in lung cancer. MiXCR was run by TCRdb on the 5' RACE reads, yielding one entry per CDR3 protein. The sample consists of about 44,000 distinct CDR3 sequences, approximately 14% of them appearing once. This specimen consisted of PBMCs, obtained at surgery. Receptors originate from a male donor with early-stage non-small cell lung cancer. Each CDR3 is given with its conserved first and last residue. Each record gives: J gene, D gene, V gene, clone size, CDR3 protein, CDR3 DNA. The D gene is left open where the match is weak. For some rows the clone size is stated as once, few or many, or as a class when expanded; others skip it.

TRBJ2-3,.,TRBV29-1,few,CSVLSSGTDTQYF,TGCAGCGTTCTGTCCAGCGGCACAGATACGCAGTATTTT
TRBJ2-7,TRBD2,TRBV10-3,few,CAISEGRENEQYF,TGTGCCATCAGTGAGGGGAGGGAAAACGAGCAGTACTTC
TRBJ2-2,TRBD1,TRBV10-1,few,CASRQGASTGELFF,TGCGCCAGCAGGCAGGGGGCTAGCACCGGGGAGCTGTTTTTT
TRBJ1-1,.,TRBV12-3/TRBV12-4,few,CASSLAGGAEAFF,TGTGCCAGCAGTTTGGCAGGCGGGGCTGAAGCTTTCTTT
TRBJ2-7,.,TRBV5-6,many,CASSWLKGFAYEQYF,TGTGCCAGCAGCTGGCTAAAGGGGTTCGCCTACGAGCAGTACTTC
TRBJ2-7,TRBD2,TRBV2,.,CASSTGTSGRAIHF,TGTGCCAGCAGTACCGGGACTAGCGGGAGGGCAATCCACTTC
TRBJ2-7,.,TRBV5-1,.,CASSSTAGSYEQYF,TGCGCCAGCAGCTCTACGGCAGGGAGCTACGAGCAGTACTTC
TRBJ2-1,.,TRBV6-4,.,CASSEGLPSYNEQFF,TGTGCCAGCAGTGAGGGACTCCCGTCCTACAATGAGCAGTTCTTC
TRBJ2-7,TRBD2,TRBV4-1,.,CASSRLPSGESYEQYF,TGCGCCAGCAGCCGCCTTCCTAGCGGGGAGTCCTACGAGCAGTACTTC
TRBJ2-7,.,TRBV9,few,CASSAGSQTYEQYF,TGTGCCAGCAGCGCCGGGAGTCAGACCTACGAGCAGTACTTC
TRBJ1-1,.,TRBV3-1,.,CASGYTSDRFGAFF,TGTGCCAGCGGCTACACCTCCGACAGGTTTGGGGCTTTCTTT
TRBJ1-5,.,TRBV2,few,CASSDPQPQHF,TGTGCCAGCAGTGATCCCCAGCCCCAGCATTTT
TRBJ2-5,TRBD2,TRBV2,many,CASSGGLASYQETQYF,TGTGCCAGCAGTGGGGGACTAGCGAGCTACCAAGAGACCCAGTACTTC
TRBJ2-1,TRBD2,TRBV19,few,CASSIRGLAGATSYNEQFF,TGTGCCAGTAGTATAAGGGGACTAGCGGGAGCGACCTCCTACAATGAGCAGTTCTTC
TRBJ2-1,.,TRBV5-1,.,CASSLGSGASHEQFF,TGCGCCAGCAGCTTGGGATCGGGAGCTAGCCATGAGCAGTTCTTC
TRBJ2-6,TRBD1,TRBV5-4,few,CASSFGQGASSGANVLTF,TGTGCCAGCAGCTTCGGGCAGGGGGCTAGCTCTGGGGCCAACGTCCTGACTTTC
TRBJ1-5,.,TRBV19,few,CASKGRTDSNQPQHF,TGTGCCTCGAAGGGGAGGACAGATAGCAATCAGCCCCAGCATTTT
TRBJ2-1,TRBD2,TRBV20-1,few,CSGLAGGNEQFF,TGCAGTGGACTAGCGGGAGGCAATGAGCAGTTCTTC
TRBJ2-5,.,TRBV28,few,CASSLVRKTQYF,TGTGCCAGCAGTTTAGTCAGGAAGACCCAGTACTTC
TRBJ1-1,.,TRBV7-9,.,CASNWRPKPPGGNTEAFF,TGTGCCAGCAACTGGCGCCCCAAACCTCCCGGGGGTAACACTGAAGCTTTCTTT
TRBJ2-1,TRBD2,TRBV20-1,.,CSASPNSGKNYNEQFF,TGCAGTGCTAGTCCTAATAGCGGGAAAAACTACAATGAGCAGTTCTTC
TRBJ1-5,.,TRBV28,many,CASSRDLRGNQPQHF,TGTGCCAGCAGTAGGGACCTCCGGGGCAATCAGCCCCAGCATTTT
TRBJ2-3,TRBD2,TRBV20-1,.,CSAREPWTSGGSTDTQYF,TGCAGTGCTAGAGAGCCGTGGACTAGCGGGGGTAGCACAGATACGCAGTATTTT
TRBJ2-1,.,TRBV6-5,many,CASSYLPKTLSYNEQFF,TGTGCCAGCAGTTACCTTCCTAAAACCCTCTCCTACAATGAGCAGTTCTTC
TRBJ1-2,.,TRBV20-1,few,CSARTGSYGYTF,TGCAGTGCTAGAACAGGGTCCTATGGCTACACCTTC
TRBJ2-7,TRBD1,TRBV29-1,.,CSVMGQGAAEQYF,TGCAGCGTTATGGGACAGGGGGCAGCCGAGCAGTACTTC
TRBJ2-2,.,TRBV12-3/TRBV12-4,few,CASKEGVFGSRSGELFF,TGTGCCAGCAAAGAAGGAGTCTTCGGGAGTAGGTCCGGGGAGCTGTTTTTT
TRBJ1-2,.,TRBV28,.,CASSPGRGYGYTF,TGTGCCAGCAGCCCCGGTAGGGGCTATGGCTACACCTTC
TRBJ1-5,.,TRBV20-1,.,CSASDRSNQPQHF,TGCAGTGCTTCCGACAGAAGCAATCAGCCCCAGCATTTT
TRBJ2-3,.,TRBV27,once,CASSLREADTQYF,TGTGCCAGCAGTCTCAGGGAGGCAGATACGCAGTATTTT
TRBJ2-6,TRBD1,TRBV6-6,.,CASSTRDRAAGANVLTF,TGTGCCAGCAGTACCCGGGACAGGGCGGCTGGGGCCAACGTCCTGACTTTC